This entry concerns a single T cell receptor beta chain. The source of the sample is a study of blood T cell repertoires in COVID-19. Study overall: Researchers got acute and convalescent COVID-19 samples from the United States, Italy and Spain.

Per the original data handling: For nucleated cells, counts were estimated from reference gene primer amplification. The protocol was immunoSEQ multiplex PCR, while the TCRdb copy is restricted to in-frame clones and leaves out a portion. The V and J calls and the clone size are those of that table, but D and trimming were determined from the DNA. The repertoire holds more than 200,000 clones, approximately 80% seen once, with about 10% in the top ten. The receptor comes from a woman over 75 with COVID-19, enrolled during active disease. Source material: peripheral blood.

CDR3 nucleotide sequence: TGTGCCAGCTCCCCCCAGCGAACTAGCGGGGGGGCCGGTGATACGCAGTATTTT. This gives the protein CASSPQRTSGGAGDTQYF. The chain combines TRBV18 with TRBJ2-3; TRBD2 aligns across 13 bases. The germline V gene encodes CDR1 KGHSH and CDR2 LQKENI. There are 18 residues in the CDR3. After removal of 6 bases from V and 6 bases from J, the junction contained 15 bases not matched to a gene. Filled out from reference TRBV18 and TRBJ2-3, the complete variable domain reads NAGVMQNPRHLVRRRGQEARLRCSPMKGHSHVYWYRQLPEEGLKFMVYLQKENIIDESGMPKERFSAEFPKEGPSILRIQQVVRGDSAAYFCASSPQRTSGGAGDTQYFGPGTRLTVL.